The clone carrying this TCR beta chain was detected once. The antigen is unknown. This entry belongs to a study of long-term antiretroviral therapy in people with HIV. Samples were assayed with immunoSEQ v3.0 at survey level. TCRdb keeps only in-frame clones here, not all; method: immunoSEQ multiplex PCR. The sample holds around 43,000 clones; approximately 94% are singletons and the top ten take roughly 2.1%. Study observations and caveats: Upon ART, diversity increased but remained lower than transplant donor controls. HIV repertoires showed narrower CDR3 length ranges than controls. Clonotypes expanded prior to ART showed repertoire dominance at all sampled time points.

The CDR3 is 14 amino acids. After removal of 1 base from V and 6 bases from J, the junction contained 4 bases not matched to a gene. Germline lookup yields CDR1 SGDLS and CDR2 YYNGEE. The receptor was derived from a man in his thirties or forties with HIV. Sequenced material: unsorted PBMCs, taken just over 9 years after starting antiretroviral therapy. This chain connects TRBV9 to TRBJ1-5; TRBD1 aligns across 7 bases. CDR3 DNA: TGTGCCAGCAGCGTATCTTACAGGGGTCAGCCCCAGCATTTT. Encoded protein: CASSVSYRGQPQHF.